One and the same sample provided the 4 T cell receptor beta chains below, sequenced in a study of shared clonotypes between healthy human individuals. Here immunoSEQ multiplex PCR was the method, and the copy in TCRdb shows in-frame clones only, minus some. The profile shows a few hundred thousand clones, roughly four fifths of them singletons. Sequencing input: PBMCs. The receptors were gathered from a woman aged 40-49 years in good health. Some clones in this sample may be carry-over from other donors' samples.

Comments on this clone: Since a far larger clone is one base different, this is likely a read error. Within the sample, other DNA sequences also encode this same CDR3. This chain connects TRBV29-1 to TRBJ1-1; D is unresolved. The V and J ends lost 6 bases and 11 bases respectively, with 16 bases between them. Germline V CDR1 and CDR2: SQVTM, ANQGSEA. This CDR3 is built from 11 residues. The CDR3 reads CSVDRGGTAFF. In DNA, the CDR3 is TGCAGCGTGGACCGGGGAGGAACGGCTTTCTTT.

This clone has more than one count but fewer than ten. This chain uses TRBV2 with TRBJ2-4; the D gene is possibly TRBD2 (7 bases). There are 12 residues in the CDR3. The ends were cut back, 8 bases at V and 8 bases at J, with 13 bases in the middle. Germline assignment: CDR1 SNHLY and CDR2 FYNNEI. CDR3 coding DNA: TGTGCCAGCGTAGGGGGGGGTTACATTCAGTACTTC. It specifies CASVGGGYIQYF.

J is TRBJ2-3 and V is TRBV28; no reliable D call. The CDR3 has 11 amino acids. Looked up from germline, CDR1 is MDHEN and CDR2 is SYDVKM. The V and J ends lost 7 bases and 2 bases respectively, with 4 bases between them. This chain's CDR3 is CASTDTDTQYF. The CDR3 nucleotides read TGTGCCAGCACCGACACAGATACGCAGTATTTT.

CDR3 residues: CASSQTGGPQPQHF. The CDR3 DNA sequence: TGTGCCAGCAGCCAAACAGGGGGCCCCCAGCCCCAGCATTTT. V and J are TRBV27 and TRBJ1-5, with TRBD1 identical over 9 bases. CDR1 and CDR2 from the germline V gene are MNHEY and SMNVEV (reference sequence). The CDR3 totals 14 residues. The V segment lost 6 bases and the J segment 7 bases; nucleotides outside the gene matches: 7.